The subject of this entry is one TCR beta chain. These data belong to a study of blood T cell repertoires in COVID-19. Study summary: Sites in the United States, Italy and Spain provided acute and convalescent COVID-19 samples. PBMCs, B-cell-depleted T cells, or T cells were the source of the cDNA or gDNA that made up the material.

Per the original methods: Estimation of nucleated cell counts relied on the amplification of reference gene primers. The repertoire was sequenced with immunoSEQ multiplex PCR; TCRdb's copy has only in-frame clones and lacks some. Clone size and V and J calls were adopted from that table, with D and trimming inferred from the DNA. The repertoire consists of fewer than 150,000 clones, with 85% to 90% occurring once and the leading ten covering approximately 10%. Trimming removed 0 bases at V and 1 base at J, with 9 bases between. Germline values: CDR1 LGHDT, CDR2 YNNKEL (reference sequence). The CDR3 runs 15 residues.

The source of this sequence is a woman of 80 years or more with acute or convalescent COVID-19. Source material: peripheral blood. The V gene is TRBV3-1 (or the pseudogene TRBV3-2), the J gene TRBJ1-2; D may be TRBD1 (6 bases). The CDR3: CASSQENRVNYGYTF. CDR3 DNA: TGTGCCAGCAGCCAAGAGAACAGGGTTAACTATGGCTACACCTTC.